A selection of T cell receptor beta chains follows, all from one sample in a study of graft-versus-host responses after intestinal transplantation. Some clones are missing from TCRdb's copy, which holds only in-frame ones; the method was immunoSEQ multiplex PCR. The sample has some 40,000 clones; about 91% are singletons. The source was PBMCs, collected 524 days after transplant. Receptors originate from a human patient who received an intestinal transplant, so some T cells may come from the graft donor. Each CDR3 is given with its conserved first and last residue. The order of the fields is J gene, V gene, clone size, D gene, CDR3 DNA, CDR3 protein. A D gene is named only where the DNA matches it firmly. Some rows have no size entry. The others give once, few or many, or a class for an expanded clone.

TRBJ2-3 | TRBV2 | NA | TRBD2 | TGTGCCAGCAGTGATCGTCTCGGACTAGCCACAGATACGCAGTATTTT | CASSDRLGLATDTQYF
TRBJ1-2 | TRBV10-3 | NA | NA | TGTGCCATCAGTCCGGACATCGGCTATGGCTACACCTTC | CAISPDIGYGYTF
TRBJ2-4 | TRBV28 | NA | NA | TGTGCCATCTTTTCTACGGCCAAAAACATTCAGTACTTC | CAIFSTAKNIQYF
TRBJ2-1 | TRBV28 | NA | NA | TGTGCCAGCGTGGCAGGGCGAAGCAATGAGCAGTTCTTC | CASVAGRSNEQFF
TRBJ1-2 | TRBV5-4 | few | TRBD1 | TGTGCCAGCAGCCCGGGACAGGGGGGTTCTGTTGGCTACACCTTC | CASSPGQGGSVGYTF
TRBJ1-1 | TRBV5-1 | NA | NA | TGCGCCAGCAGCCTTACAGGGAGCACTGAAGCTTTCTTT | CASSLTGSTEAFF
TRBJ1-6 | TRBV2 | once | NA | TGTGCCAGCAGTGAAGCTCTCAGATCACCCCTCCACTTT | CASSEALRSPLHF
TRBJ1-1 | TRBV25-1 | NA | TRBD1 | TGTGCCAGCAGTGCGTTAGGACAGGGTAACACTGAAGCTTTCTTT | CASSALGQGNTEAFF
TRBJ2-2 | TRBV5-1 | NA | TRBD2 | TGCGCCAGCAGCCCCCCCCGGGGGGGATCCAACACCGGGGAGCTGTTTTTT | CASSPPRGGSNTGELFF
TRBJ1-2 | TRBV30 | NA | NA | TGTGCCTGGATGGGGGTGAACTATGGCTACACCTTC | CAWMGVNYGYTF
TRBJ1-6 | TRBV7-2 | NA | NA | TGTGCCAGCAGCTCCGGGTCCCTCATCTATAATTCACCCCTCCACTTT | CASSSGSLIYNSPLHF
TRBJ2-1 | TRBV19 | NA | TRBD2 | TGTGCCAGTAGTATTCTAGCGGGAGGGCGCAATGAGCAGTTCTTC | CASSILAGGRNEQFF